This T cell receptor (beta chain) came from a study of blood T cell repertoires in COVID-19. Per the authors' pipeline: Amplification of reference gene primers was used by the study to estimate nucleated cell counts. Profiling relied on immunoSEQ multiplex PCR, and the TCRdb table lists in-frame clones only, not all of them. For V, J and clone size, that table is used; D and trimming come from the DNA. In the table there are around 67,000 clones, around 87% of which are singletons. In germline, CDR1 is MNHEY, CDR2 SVGEGT. Trimming took 0 bases from V and 4 from J, leaving 9 bases between them. This CDR3 is 14 amino acids long.

The TCR was taken from a man aged 45 to 65 with active COVID-19. Sequencing was performed on peripheral blood. The rearrangement links TRBV6-2 or TRBV6-3 to TRBJ1-1; possibly TRBD1 for D (5 bases). DNA for the CDR3: TGTGCCAGCAGTTACTCGGGGCGGGGCACTGAAGCTTTCTTT. The encoded protein is CASSYSGRGTEAFF.